A selection of T cell receptor beta chains follows, all from one sample in a study of control samples from healthy donors and cancer patients. Clones were read by immunoSEQ multiplex PCR, and TCRdb kept only the in-frame ones, dropping some. Of about 77,000 clones in the sample, around 94% were seen once. Sequencing was carried out using blood. These receptors were taken from a woman aged 55-69 years in good health. Both conserved end residues are part of each CDR3. Each record gives: J gene, clone size, D gene, V gene, CDR3 DNA, CDR3 protein. A D gene is named only where the DNA matches it firmly. A row's size may be missing; if present it is once, few, many or a size class.

TRBJ2-4	NA	NA	TRBV6-5	TGTGCCAGCGGCCGGACACCCAGGGACGGAATTCAGTACTTC	CASGRTPRDGIQYF
TRBJ2-3	NA	TRBD1	TRBV7-2	TGTGCCAGCAGCCCCCGGGGGGGACAGGGGGGCGATACGCAGTATTTT	CASSPRGGQGGDTQYF
TRBJ2-3	once	NA	TRBV9	TGTGCCAGCAGCGTAGGGAGGGGGCGGTCGGATACGCAGTATTTT	CASSVGRGRSDTQYF
TRBJ1-1	NA	NA	TRBV6-6	TGTGCCAGCAGTTACGCCGGACACCAGAACACTGAAGCTTTCTTT	CASSYAGHQNTEAFF
TRBJ1-5	NA	TRBD1	TRBV6-5	TGTGCCAGCAGCGGGACAGAGATCTCCAATCAGCCCCAGCATTTT	CASSGTEISNQPQHF
TRBJ1-5	NA	NA	TRBV5-1	TGCGCCAGCAGCAGCAGGGGAGGCGATCAGCCCCAGCATTTT	CASSSRGGDQPQHF
TRBJ1-2	NA	NA	TRBV5-1	TGCGCCAGCAGCTTTGGGCGGGGAGATCGCGATGGCTACACCTTC	CASSFGRGDRDGYTF
TRBJ1-1	NA	NA	TRBV5-4	TGTGCCAGCAGCTTGGAGACTGGGATAGGTGAAGCTTTCTTT	CASSLETGIGEAFF
TRBJ1-5	NA	NA	TRBV30	TGTGCCTGGAGCAGACGGTTGGATCAGCCCCAGCATTTT	CAWSRRLDQPQHF
TRBJ2-1	NA	NA	TRBV29-1	TGCAGCGTTGAAGGGGTGCGGAGCTCCTACAATGAGCAGTTCTTC	CSVEGVRSSYNEQFF
TRBJ2-1	NA	TRBD2	TRBV27	TGTGCCACCCTCGGGGGCGGGAGGGCCTCCTACAATGAGCAGTTCTTC	CATLGGGRASYNEQFF
TRBJ1-5	NA	TRBD1	TRBV5-4	TGTGCCAGCAGCGTCGGACAGGATCGCAATCAGCCCCAGCATTTT	CASSVGQDRNQPQHF
TRBJ1-5	NA	TRBD1	TRBV28	TGTGCCAGCAGTTCATTTGGGCTCGGGACAGGGAGGAGACAGCCCCAGCATTTT	CASSSFGLGTGRRQPQHF